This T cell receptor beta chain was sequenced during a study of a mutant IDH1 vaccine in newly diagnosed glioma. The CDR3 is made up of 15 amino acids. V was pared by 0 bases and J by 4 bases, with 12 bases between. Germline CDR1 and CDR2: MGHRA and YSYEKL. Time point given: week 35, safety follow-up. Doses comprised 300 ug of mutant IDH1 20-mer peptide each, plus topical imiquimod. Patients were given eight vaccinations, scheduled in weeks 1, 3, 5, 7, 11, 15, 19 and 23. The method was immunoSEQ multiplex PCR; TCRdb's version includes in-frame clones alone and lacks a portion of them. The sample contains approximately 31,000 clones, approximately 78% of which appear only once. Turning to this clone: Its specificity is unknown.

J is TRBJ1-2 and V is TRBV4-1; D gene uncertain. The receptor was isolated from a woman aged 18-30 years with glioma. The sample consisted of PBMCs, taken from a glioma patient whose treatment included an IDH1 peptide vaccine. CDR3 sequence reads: CASSQDLGVRYGYTF. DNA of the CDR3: TGCGCCAGCAGCCAAGATCTCGGTGTGCGCTATGGCTACACCTTC.